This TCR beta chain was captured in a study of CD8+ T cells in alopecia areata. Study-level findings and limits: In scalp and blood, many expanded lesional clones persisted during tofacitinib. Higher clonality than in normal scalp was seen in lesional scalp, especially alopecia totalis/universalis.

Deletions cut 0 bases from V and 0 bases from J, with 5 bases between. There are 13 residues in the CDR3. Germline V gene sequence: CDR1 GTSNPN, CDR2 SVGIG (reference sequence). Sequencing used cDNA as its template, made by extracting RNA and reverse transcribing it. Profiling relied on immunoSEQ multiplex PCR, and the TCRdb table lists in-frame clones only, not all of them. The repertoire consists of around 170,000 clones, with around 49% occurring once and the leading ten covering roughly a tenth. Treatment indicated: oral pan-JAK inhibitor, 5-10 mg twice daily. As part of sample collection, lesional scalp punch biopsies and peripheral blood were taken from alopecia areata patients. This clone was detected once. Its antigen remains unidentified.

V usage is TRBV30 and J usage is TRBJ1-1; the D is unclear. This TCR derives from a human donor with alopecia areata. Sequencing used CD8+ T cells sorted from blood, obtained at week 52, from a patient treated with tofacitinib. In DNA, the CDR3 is TGTGCCTGGAGTGTATTAATGAACACTGAAGCTTTCTTT. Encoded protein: CAWSVLMNTEAFF.